This TCR beta chain was sequenced in a study of tumor-infiltrating lymphocytes in glioblastoma multiforme (dated by TCRdb to 2015 to 2018). For the wider study: The study tested whether intratumoral genomic heterogeneity fosters TIL diversity by jointly investigating somatic mutations, TIL diversity and immune response activity. The paper's findings and limits, for the study overall: RNA-based TCR sequencing may distort clone frequencies because T cells carry unequal numbers of TCR transcripts. Generalizability was limited because only one glioblastoma patient was included in the TCR and somatic mutation analysis. The authors noted that sorting T cells into functional subsets, which was not done in the study, would be a future improvement.

A modified ARM-PCR protocol with multiple V-beta primers and a C-beta primer was used to build TCRB libraries from RNA via three nested multiplex PCR rounds. ProtoScript II Reverse Transcriptase and a C-beta primer were used to synthesize TCRB-specific cDNA from 0.4 to 0.6 ug total RNA. The description of the TCRB libraries did not mention any unique molecular identifiers. In the third PCR, barcodes and adapters were added over around 24 cycles with Deep VentR (exo-) polymerase, after which 250-500 bp bands were gel purified. TCRB libraries were sequenced on an Illumina HiSeq 2500 with 250 bp paired-end reads. On the authors' methods: Reads were cleaned with Trimmomatic, merged with FLASH, assigned V, D and J segments with MiGEC, and analyzed with VDJtools. Repertoire diversity was measured using the Shannon-Wiener diversity index, which was calculated with VDJtools. TCRdb passed the public sequencing reads through fastp at Q25 and MiXCR, retaining productive beta sequences. Rows with a matching CDR3 protein are joined into one entry that keeps the most common DNA and genes. The authors' filters were not applied to this entry. This sample comprises roughly 15,000 distinct CDR3 sequences, over 60% of them detected only once. Clones ranked in the top ten supply roughly 37% of the sample.

This clonotype was seen a few times. Its target antigen remains unknown. No base quality information exists; no much larger clone differs at one position. Trimming at the junction amounts to 3 bases on V and 0 bases on J, and the germline ends lie 11 bases apart. The CDR3 goes from the cysteine to the phenylalanine over 14 residues. Only the CDR3 DNA is retained, 42 bases long and in frame from the first base. CDR1 and CDR2 (SQVTM, ANQGSEA) derive from the germline V gene. The AllPrep DNA/RNA mini kit was used to purify genomic DNA and total RNA at the same time from each of the nine to ten tumor samples. OD 260/280 ratios above 1.9 and RNA integrity numbers above 6.5 were observed for all RNA.

The sequence joins TRBV29-1 to TRBJ1-1; TRBD1 is possibly the D segment (5 matching bases). Sequencing used brain tumor tissue. This sequence was found in a male donor with glioblastoma. The DNA sequence is TGCAGCGTTGATCGACAGAATTTGAACACTGAAGCTTTCTTT. It specifies CSVDRQNLNTEAFF.